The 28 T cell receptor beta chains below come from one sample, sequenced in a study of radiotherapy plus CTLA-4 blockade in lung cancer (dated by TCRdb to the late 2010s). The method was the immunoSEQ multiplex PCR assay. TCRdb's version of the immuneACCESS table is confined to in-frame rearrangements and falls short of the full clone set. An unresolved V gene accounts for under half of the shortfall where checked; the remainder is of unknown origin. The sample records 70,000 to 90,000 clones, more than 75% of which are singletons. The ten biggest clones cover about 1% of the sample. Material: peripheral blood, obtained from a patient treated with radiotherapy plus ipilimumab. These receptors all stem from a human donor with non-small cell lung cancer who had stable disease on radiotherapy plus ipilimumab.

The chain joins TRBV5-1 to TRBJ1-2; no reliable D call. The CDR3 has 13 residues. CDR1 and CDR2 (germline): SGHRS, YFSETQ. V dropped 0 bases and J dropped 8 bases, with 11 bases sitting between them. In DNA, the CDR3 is TGCGCCAGCAGCTTGGACCCGACGAGCGGCTACACCTTC. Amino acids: CASSLDPTSGYTF. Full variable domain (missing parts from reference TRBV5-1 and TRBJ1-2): KAGVTQTPRYLIKTRGQQVTLSCSPISGHRSVSWYQQTPGQGLQFLFEYFSETQRNKGNFPGRFSGRQFSNSRSEMNVSTLELGDSALYLCASSLDPTSGYTFGSGTRLTVV.

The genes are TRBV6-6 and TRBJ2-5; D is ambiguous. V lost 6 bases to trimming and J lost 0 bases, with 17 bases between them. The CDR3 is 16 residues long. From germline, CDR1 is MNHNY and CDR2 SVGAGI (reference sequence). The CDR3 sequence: CASSSGLTKDQETQYF. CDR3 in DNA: TGTGCCAGCAGCTCCGGGCTTACAAAAGACCAAGAGACCCAGTACTTC.

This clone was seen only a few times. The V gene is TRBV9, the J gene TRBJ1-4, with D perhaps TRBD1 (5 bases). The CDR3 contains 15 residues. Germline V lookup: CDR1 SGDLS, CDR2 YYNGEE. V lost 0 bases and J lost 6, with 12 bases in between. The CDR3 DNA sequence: TGTGCCAGCAGCGTAGATCTAGGGGCGCATGAAAAACTGTTTTTT. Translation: CASSVDLGAHEKLFF.

Here the CDR3 reads CASSGRDRGLGNTIYF. Written as DNA, the CDR3 is TGTGCCAGCAGTGGCCGGGACAGGGGGCTTGGAAACACCATATATTTT. The chain links TRBV25-1 to TRBJ1-3, with TRBD1 matching over 12 bases. Germline CDR1 is MGHDK and CDR2 is SYGVNS. The CDR3 is 16 amino acids. V was pared by 4 bases and J by 3 bases, with 4 bases of the junction left unmatched.

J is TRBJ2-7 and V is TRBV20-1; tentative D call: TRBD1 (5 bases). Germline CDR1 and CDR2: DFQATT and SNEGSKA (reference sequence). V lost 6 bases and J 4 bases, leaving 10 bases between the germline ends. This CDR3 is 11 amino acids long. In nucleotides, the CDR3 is TGCAGTGCGAGACAGAATTACGAGCAGTACTTC. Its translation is CSARQNYEQYF.

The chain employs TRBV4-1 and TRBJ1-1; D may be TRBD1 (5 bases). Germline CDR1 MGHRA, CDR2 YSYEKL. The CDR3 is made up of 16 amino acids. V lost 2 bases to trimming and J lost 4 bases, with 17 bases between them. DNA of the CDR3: TGCGCCAGCAGCCAACCGGGACCCCCGGGGTCCACTGAAGCTTTCTTT. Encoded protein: CASSQPGPPGSTEAFF.

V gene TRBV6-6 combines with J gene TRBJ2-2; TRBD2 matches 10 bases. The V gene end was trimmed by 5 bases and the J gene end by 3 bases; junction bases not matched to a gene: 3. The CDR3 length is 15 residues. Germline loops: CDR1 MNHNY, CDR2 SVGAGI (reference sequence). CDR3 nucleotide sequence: TGTGCCAGCAGTCTCCTAGCGGGAGACACCGGGGAGCTGTTTTTT. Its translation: CASSLLAGDTGELFF.

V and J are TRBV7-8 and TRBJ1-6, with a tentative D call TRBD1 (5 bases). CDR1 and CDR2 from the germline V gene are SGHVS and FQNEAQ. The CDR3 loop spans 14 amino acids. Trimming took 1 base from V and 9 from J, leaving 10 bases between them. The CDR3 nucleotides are TGTGCCAGCAGCTTAGGGGGGGGAGGTTCACCCCTCCACTTT. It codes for CASSLGGGGSPLHF. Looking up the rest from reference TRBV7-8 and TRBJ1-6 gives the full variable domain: GAGVSQSPRYKVAKRGQDVALRCDPISGHVSLFWYQQALGQGPEFLTYFQNEAQLDKSGLPSDRFFAERPEGSVSTLKIQRTQQEDSAVYLCASSLGGGGSPLHFGNGTRLTVT.

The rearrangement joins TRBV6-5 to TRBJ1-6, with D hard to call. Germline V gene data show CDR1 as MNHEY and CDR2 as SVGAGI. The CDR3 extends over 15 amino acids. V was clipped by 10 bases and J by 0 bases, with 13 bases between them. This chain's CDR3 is CATLPGVSYNSPLHF. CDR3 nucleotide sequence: TGTGCCACCTTGCCCGGGGTCTCCTATAATTCACCCCTCCACTTT.

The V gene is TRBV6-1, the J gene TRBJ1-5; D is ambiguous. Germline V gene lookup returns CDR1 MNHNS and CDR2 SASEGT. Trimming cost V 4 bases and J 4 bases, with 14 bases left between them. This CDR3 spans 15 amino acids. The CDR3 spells CASSVGWTVNQPQHF. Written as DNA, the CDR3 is TGTGCCAGCAGTGTTGGATGGACGGTAAATCAGCCCCAGCATTTT.

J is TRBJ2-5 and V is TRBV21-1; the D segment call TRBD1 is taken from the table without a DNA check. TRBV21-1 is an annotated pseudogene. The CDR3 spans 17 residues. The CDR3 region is CASSLNPGQGARETQYF. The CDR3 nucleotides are TGTGCCAGCAGCCTCAACCCGGGACAGGGGGCACGAGAGACCCAGTACTTC.

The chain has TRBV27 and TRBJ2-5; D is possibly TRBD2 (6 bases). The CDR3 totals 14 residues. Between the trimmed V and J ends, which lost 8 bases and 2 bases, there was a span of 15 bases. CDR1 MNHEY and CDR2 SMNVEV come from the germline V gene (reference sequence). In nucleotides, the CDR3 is TGTGCCAGCGGGGGGTTATCGACGCAAGAGACCCAGTACTTC. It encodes CASGGLSTQETQYF.

The DNA for the CDR3 is TGTGCCAGCAGCCAGGGGCTCGACACCGGGGAGCTGTTTTTT. Its translation is CASSQGLDTGELFF. This rearrangement joins TRBV2 to TRBJ2-2, with D possibly being TRBD1 (6 bases). CDR3 length: 14 amino acids. Trimming took 6 bases from V and 3 from J, leaving 11 bases between them. The germline CDR1 and CDR2 sequences are SNHLY and FYNNEI.

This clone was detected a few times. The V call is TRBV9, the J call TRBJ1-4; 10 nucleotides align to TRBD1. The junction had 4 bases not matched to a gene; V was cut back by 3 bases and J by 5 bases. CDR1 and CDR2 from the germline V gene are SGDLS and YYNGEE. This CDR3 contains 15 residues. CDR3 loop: CASSAPGQGNEKLFF. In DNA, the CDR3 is TGTGCCAGCAGCGCCCCGGGACAGGGGAATGAAAAACTGTTTTTT.

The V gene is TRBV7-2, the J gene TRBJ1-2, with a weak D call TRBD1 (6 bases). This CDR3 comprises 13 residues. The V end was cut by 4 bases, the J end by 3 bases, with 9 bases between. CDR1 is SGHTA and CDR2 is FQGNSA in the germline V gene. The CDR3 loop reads CASSWGQHYGYTF. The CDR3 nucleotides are TGTGCCAGCAGCTGGGGGCAGCACTATGGCTACACCTTC. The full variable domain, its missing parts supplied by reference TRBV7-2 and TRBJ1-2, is GAGVSQSPSNKVTEKGKDVELRCDPISGHTALYWYRQSLGQGLEFLIYFQGNSAPDKSGLPSDRFSAERTGGSVSTLTIQRTQQEDSAVYLCASSWGQHYGYTFGSGTRLTVV.

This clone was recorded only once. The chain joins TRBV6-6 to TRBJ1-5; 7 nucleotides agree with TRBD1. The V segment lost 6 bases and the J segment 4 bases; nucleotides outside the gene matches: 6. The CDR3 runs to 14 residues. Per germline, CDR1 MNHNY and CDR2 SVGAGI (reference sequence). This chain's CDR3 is CASSTGVRNQPQHF. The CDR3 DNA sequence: TGTGCCAGCAGCACAGGGGTACGGAATCAGCCCCAGCATTTT.

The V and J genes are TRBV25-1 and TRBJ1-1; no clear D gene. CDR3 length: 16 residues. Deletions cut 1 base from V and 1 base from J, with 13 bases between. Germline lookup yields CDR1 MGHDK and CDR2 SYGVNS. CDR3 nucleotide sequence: TGTGCCAGCAGTGAATTTACAGCCCCACGGAACACTGAAGCTTTCTTT. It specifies CASSEFTAPRNTEAFF.

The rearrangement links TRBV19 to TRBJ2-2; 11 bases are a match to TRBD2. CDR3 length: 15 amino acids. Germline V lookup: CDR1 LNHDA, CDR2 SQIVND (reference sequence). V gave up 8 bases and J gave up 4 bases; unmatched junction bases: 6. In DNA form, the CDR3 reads TGTGCCAGTTCTATGCTAGCGGGGGGCACCGGGGAGCTGTTTTTT. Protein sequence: CASSMLAGGTGELFF. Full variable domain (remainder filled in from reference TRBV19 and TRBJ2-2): DGGITQSPKYLFRKEGQNVTLSCEQNLNHDAMYWYRQDPGQGLRLIYYSQIVNDFQKGDIAEGYSVSREKKESFPLTVTSAQKNPTAFYLCASSMLAGGTGELFFGEGSRLTVL.

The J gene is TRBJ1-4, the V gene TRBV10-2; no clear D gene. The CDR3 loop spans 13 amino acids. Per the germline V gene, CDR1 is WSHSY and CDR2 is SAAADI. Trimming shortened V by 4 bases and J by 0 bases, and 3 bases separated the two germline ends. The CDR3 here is CASSVATNEKLFF. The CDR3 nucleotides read TGCGCCAGCAGTGTAGCAACTAATGAAAAACTGTTTTTT.

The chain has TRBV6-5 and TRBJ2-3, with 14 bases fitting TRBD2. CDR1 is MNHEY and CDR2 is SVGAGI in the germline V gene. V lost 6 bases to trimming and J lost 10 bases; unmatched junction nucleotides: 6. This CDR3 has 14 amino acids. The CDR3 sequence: CASSRTSGGMAQYF. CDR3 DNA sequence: TGTGCCAGCAGCAGGACTAGCGGGGGGATGGCGCAGTATTTT.

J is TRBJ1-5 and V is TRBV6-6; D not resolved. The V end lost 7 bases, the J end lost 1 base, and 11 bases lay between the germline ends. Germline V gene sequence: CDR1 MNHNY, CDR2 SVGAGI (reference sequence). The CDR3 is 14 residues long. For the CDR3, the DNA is TGTGCCAGCACAGGTGGTAGGAGCAATCAGCCCCAGCATTTT. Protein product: CASTGGRSNQPQHF.

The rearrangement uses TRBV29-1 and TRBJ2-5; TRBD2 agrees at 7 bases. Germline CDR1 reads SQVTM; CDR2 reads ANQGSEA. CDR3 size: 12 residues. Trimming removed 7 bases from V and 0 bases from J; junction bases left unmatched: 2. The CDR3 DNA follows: TGCAGCGGGCGGGGGTACCAAGAGACCCAGTACTTC. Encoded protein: CSGRGYQETQYF.

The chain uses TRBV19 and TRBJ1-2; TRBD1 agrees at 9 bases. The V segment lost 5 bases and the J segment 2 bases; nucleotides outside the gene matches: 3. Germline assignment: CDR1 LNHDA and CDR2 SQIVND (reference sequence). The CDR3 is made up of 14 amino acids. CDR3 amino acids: CASSPGQGNYGYTF. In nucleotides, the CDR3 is TGTGCCAGTAGTCCAGGACAGGGGAACTATGGCTACACCTTC.

CDR3 nucleotide sequence: TGTGCCAGTAGTAAAACGGGGGGCGCAAGGTCAGAGACCCAGTACTTC. It specifies CASSKTGGARSETQYF. V and J are TRBV19 and TRBJ2-5; weak D call: TRBD2 (7 bases). Germline lookup yields CDR1 LNHDA and CDR2 SQIVND (reference sequence). V lost 4 bases and J lost 4, with 19 bases in between. CDR3 length: 16 residues. The entire variable domain, with the rest obtained from reference TRBV19 and TRBJ2-5, is as follows: DGGITQSPKYLFRKEGQNVTLSCEQNLNHDAMYWYRQDPGQGLRLIYYSQIVNDFQKGDIAEGYSVSREKKESFPLTVTSAQKNPTAFYLCASSKTGGARSETQYFGPGTRLLVL.

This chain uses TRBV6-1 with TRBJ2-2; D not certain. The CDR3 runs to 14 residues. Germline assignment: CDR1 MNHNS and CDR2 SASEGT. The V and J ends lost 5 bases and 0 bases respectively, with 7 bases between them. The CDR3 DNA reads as TGTGCCAGCAGTTTTCTAGCGAACACCGGGGAGCTGTTTTTT. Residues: CASSFLANTGELFF.

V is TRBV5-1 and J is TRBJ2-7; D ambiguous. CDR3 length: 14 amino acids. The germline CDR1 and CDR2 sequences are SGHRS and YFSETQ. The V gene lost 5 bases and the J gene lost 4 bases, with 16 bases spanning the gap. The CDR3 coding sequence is TGCGCCAGCAGTGCCGGAGTTCCTACGTACGAGCAGTACTTC. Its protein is CASSAGVPTYEQYF.

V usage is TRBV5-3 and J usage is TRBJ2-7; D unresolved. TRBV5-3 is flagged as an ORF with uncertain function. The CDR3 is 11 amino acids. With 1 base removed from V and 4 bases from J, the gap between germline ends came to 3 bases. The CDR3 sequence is CARSLSYEQYF. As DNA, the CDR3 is TGTGCCAGAAGCTTGAGTTACGAGCAGTACTTC.

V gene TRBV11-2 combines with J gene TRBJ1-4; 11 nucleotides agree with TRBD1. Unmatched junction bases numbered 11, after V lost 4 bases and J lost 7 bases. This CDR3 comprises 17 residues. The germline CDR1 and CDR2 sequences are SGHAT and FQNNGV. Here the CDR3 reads CASSYGQGASIGEKLFF. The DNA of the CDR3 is TGTGCCAGCAGCTACGGACAGGGGGCTTCGATAGGTGAAAAACTGTTTTTT.